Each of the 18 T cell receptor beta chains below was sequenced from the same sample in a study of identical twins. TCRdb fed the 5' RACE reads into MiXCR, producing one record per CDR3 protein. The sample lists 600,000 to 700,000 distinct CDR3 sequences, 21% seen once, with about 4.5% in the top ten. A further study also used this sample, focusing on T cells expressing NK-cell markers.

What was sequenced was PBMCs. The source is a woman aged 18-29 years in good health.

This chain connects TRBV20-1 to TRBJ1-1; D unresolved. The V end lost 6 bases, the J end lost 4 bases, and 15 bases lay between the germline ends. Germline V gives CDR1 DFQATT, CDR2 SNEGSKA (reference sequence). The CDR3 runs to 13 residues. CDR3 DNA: TGCAGTGCAAGAACCCTTATACCCACTGAAGCTTTCTTT. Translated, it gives CSARTLIPTEAFF.

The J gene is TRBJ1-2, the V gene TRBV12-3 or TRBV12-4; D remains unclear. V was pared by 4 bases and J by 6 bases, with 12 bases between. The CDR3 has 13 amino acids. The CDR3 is CASSSLNPNGYTF. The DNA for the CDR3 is TGTGCCAGCAGTTCCCTCAACCCGAATGGCTACACCTTC.

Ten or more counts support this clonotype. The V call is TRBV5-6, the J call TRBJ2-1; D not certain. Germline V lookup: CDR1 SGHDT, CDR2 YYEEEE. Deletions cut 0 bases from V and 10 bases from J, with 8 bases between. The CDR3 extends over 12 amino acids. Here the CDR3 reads CASSLAFGEQFF. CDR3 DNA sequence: TGTGCCAGCAGCTTGGCCTTCGGAGAGCAGTTCTTC.

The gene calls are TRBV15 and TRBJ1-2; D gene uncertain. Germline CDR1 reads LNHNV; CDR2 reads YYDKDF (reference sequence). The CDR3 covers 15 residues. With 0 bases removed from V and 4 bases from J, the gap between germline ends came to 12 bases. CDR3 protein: CATSRDLTTPYGYTF. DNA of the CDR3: TGTGCCACCAGCAGAGATCTAACGACCCCCTATGGCTACACCTTC.

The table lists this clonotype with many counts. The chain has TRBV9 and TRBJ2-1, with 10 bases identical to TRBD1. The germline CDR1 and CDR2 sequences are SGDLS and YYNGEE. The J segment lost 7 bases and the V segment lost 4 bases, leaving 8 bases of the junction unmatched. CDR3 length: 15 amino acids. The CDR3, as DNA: TGTGCCAGCAGCTCCGGGACAGGGGAAATAAATGAGCAGTTCTTC. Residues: CASSSGTGEINEQFF.

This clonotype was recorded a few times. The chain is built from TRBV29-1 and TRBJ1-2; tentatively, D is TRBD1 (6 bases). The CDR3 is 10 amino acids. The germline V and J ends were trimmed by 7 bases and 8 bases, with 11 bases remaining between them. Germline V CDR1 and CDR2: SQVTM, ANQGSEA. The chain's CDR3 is CSAGAQGYTF. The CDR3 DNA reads TGCAGCGCAGGGGCGCAAGGCTACACCTTC. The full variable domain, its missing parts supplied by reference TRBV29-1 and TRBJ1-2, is SAVISQKPSRDICQRGTSLTIQCQVDSQVTMMFWYRQQPGQSLTLIATANQGSEATYESGFVIDKFPISRPNLTFSTLTVSNMSPEDSSIYLCSAGAQGYTFGSGTRLTVV.

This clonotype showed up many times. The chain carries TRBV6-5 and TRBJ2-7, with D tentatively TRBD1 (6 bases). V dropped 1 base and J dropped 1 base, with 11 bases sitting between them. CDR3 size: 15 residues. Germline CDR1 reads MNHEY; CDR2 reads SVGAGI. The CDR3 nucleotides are TGTGCCAGCAGTTACTATCAGGGGCCGTCCTACGAGCAGTACTTC. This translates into CASSYYQGPSYEQYF.

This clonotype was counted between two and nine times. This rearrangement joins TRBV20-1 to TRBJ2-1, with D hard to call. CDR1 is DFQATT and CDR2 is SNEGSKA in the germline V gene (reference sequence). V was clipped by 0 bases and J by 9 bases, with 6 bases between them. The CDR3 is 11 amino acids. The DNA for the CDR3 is TGCAGTGCTAGAGATATCACTGAGCAGTTCTTC. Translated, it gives CSARDITEQFF.

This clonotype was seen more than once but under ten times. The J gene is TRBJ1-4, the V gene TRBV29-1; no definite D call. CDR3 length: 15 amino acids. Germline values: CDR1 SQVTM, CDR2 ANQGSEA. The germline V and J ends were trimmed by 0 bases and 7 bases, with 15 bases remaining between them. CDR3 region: CSVEDLRDGSEKLFF. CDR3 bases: TGCAGCGTTGAAGATCTGAGGGATGGGAGTGAAAAACTGTTTTTT.

CDR3 in DNA: TGTGCCAGCTCACCAACGGGACTATCTTCAGAGACCCAGTACTTC. Protein: CASSPTGLSSETQYF. V usage is TRBV18 and J usage is TRBJ2-5, with 7 bases matching TRBD2. The trim removed 2 bases at V and 4 bases at J, leaving 7 bases unmatched. Germline values: CDR1 KGHSH, CDR2 LQKENI. The CDR3 runs 15 residues. Full variable domain (remainder filled in from reference TRBV18 and TRBJ2-5): NAGVMQNPRHLVRRRGQEARLRCSPMKGHSHVYWYRQLPEEGLKFMVYLQKENIIDESGMPKERFSAEFPKEGPSILRIQQVVRGDSAAYFCASSPTGLSSETQYFGPGTRLLVL.

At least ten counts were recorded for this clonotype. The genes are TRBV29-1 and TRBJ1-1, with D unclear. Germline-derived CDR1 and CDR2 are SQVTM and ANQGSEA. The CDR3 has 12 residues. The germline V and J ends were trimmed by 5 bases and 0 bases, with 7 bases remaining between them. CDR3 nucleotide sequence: TGCAGCGTTCCCCGGGTGAACACTGAAGCTTTCTTT. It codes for CSVPRVNTEAFF.

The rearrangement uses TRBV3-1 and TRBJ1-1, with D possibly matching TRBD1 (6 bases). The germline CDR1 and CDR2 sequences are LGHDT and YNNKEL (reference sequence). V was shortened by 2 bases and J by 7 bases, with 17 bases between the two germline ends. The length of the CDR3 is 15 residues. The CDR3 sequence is CASSQRGLGADEAFF. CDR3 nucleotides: TGTGCCAGCAGCCAACGGGGGCTAGGGGCGGATGAAGCTTTCTTT. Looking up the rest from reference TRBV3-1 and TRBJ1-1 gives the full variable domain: DTAVSQTPKYLVTQMGNDKSIKCEQNLGHDTMYWYKQDSKKFLKIMFSYNNKELIINETVPNRFSPKSPDKAHLNLHINSLELGDSAVYFCASSQRGLGADEAFFGQGTRLTVV.

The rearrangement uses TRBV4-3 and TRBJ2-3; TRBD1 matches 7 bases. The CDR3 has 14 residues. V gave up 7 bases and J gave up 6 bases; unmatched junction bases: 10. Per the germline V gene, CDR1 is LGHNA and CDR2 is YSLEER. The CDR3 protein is CASTLKGAGDTQYF. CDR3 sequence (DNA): TGCGCCAGCACCCTCAAGGGGGCTGGTGATACGCAGTATTTT.

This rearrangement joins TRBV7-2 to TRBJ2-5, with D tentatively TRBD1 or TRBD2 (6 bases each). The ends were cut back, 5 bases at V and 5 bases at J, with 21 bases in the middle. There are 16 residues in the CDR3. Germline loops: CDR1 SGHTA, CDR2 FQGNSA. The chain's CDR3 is CASSQNSPIGGETQYF. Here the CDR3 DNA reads TGTGCCAGCAGCCAAAATAGCCCGATAGGGGGGGAGACCCAGTACTTC. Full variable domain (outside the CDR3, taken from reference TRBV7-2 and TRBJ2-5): GAGVSQSPSNKVTEKGKDVELRCDPISGHTALYWYRQSLGQGLEFLIYFQGNSAPDKSGLPSDRFSAERTGGSVSTLTIQRTQQEDSAVYLCASSQNSPIGGETQYFGPGTRLLVL.

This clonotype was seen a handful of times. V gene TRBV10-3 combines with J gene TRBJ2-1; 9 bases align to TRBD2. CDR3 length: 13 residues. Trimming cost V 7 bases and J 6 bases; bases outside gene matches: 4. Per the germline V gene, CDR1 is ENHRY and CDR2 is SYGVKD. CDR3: CAITASGVNEQFF. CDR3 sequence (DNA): TGTGCCATCACGGCTAGCGGGGTCAATGAGCAGTTCTTC.

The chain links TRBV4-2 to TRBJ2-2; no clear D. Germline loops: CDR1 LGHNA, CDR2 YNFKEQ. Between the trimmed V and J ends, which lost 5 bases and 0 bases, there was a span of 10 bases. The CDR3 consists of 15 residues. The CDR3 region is CASSKNRANTGELFF. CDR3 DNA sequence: TGTGCCAGCAGCAAGAATCGGGCGAACACCGGGGAGCTGTTTTTT.

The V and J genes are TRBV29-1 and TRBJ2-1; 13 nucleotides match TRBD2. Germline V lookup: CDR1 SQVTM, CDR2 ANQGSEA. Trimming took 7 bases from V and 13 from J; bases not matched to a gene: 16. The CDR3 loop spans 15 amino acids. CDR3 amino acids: CSAGTDGLAGVEQFF. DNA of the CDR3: TGCAGCGCGGGGACGGACGGACTAGCGGGAGTAGAACAGTTCTTC.

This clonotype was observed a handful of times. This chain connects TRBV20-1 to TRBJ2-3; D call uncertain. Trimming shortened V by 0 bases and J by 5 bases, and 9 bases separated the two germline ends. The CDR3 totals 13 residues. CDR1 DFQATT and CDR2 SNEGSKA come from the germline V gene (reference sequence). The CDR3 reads CSARDRVGDTQYF. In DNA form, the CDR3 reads TGCAGTGCTAGAGATAGGGTCGGAGATACGCAGTATTTT.